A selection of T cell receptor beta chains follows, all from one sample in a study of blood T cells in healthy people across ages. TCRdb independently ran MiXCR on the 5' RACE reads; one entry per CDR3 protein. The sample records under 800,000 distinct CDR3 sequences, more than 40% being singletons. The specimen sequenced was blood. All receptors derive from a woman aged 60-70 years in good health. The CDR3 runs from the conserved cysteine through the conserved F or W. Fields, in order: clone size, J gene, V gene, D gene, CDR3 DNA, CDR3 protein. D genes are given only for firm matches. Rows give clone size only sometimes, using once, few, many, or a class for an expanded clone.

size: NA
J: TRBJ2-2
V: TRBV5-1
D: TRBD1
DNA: TGCGCCAGCAGCTCGTTACAGGGGGTCGTGAACACCGGGGAGCTGTTTTTT
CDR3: CASSSLQGVVNTGELFF

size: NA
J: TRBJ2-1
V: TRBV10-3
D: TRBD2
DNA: TGTGCCATCAGTGACAGCGGGGGGGCTTACAATGAGCAGTTCTTC
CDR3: CAISDSGGAYNEQFF

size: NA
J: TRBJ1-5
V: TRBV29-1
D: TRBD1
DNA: TGCAGCGTTAGGGGACAGGGTGAACAGCCCCAGCATTTT
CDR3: CSVRGQGEQPQHF

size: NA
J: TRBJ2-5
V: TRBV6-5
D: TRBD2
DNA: TGTGCCAGCAGTTCGCTTAGCGGGAAATTTCAAGAGACCCAGTACTTC
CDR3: CASSSLSGKFQETQYF

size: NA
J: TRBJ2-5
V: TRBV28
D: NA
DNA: TGTGCCAGCACCTCTTTAGGGCCTGGAGAGACCCAGTACTTC
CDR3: CASTSLGPGETQYF

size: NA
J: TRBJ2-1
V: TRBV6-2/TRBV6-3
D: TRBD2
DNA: TGTGCCAGCGATAACGGGAGGGCCTACAATGGGCAGTTCTTC
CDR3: CASDNGRAYNGQFF

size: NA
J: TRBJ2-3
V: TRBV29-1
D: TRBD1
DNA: TGCAGCGATCGACAGGGCCACACAGATACGCAGTATTTT
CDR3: CSDRQGHTDTQYF

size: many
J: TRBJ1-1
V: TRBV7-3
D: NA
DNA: TGTGCCAGCAGCTTAACTGGGGAAATAACTGAAGCTTTCTTT
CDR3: CASSLTGEITEAFF

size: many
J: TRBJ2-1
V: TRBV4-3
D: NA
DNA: TGCGCCAGCAGCCAAGAGTTTGTCGGGGCTGAGCAGTTCTTC
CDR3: CASSQEFVGAEQFF

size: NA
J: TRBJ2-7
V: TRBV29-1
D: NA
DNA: TGCAGCGCAATTAACAGGGAACCCTACGAGCAGTACTTC
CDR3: CSAINREPYEQYF

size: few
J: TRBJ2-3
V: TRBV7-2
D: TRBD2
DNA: TGTGCCAGCAGCTTATTAAGCGGGGTCACAGATACGCAGTATTTT
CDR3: CASSLLSGVTDTQYF

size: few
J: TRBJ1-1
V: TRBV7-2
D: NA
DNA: TGTGCCAGCAGCTTAGGGGAGACCCCTGAAGCTTTCTTT
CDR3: CASSLGETPEAFF

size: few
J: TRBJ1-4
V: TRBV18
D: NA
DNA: TGTGCCAGCTCACATAGAACCCGGGTGCGTTCTAATGAAAAACTGTTTTTT
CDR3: CASSHRTRVRSNEKLFF

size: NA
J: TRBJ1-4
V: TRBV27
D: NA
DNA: TGCGTCATCCTCGGGGGGCGGTCTGAAAAACTGTTTTTT
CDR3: CVILGGRSEKLFF

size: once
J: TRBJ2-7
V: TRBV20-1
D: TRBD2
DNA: TGCGGGGGACTAGCGAACTACGAGCAGTACTTC
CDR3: CGGLANYEQYF

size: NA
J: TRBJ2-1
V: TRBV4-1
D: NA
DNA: TGCGCCAGCAGCCAAGATACGGCCGCAAAGATCAATGAGCAGTTCTTC
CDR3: CASSQDTAAKINEQFF

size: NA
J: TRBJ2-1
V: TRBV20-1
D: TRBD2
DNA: TGCAGTGCCGGACTAGCGGACAATGAGCAGTTCTTC
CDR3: CSAGLADNEQFF

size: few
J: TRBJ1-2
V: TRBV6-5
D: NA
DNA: TGTGCCAGCCGAATCAAACTACAGGGACGGGATGGCTACACCTTC
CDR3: CASRIKLQGRDGYTF

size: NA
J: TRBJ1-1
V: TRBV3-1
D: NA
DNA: TGTGCCAGCAGCCAAGAGGGGGGGTGGCACACTGAAGCTTTCTTT
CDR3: CASSQEGGWHTEAFF

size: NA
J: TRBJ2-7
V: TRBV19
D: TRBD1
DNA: TGTGCCAGTAGTATCCGGGGACAGATTTCCTACGAGCAGTACTTC
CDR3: CASSIRGQISYEQYF

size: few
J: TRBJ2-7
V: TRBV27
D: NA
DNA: TGTGCCAGCACCGCGTCAGGGTCCAGCTCCTACGAGCAGTACTTC
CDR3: CASTASGSSSYEQYF

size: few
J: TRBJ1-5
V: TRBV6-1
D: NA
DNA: TGTGCCAGTTTTGGCGGTTATCAGCCCCAGCATTTT
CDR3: CASFGGYQPQHF

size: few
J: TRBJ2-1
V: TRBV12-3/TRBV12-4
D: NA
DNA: TGTGCCAGCAGTTCCACGCGCGAGGGCCCCTACAATGAGCAGTTCTTC
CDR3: CASSSTREGPYNEQFF

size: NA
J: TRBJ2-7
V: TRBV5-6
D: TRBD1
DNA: TGTGCCAGGAATAAGGGGGCTTACTCCCCGAGCTCCTACGAGCAGTACTTC
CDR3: CARNKGAYSPSSYEQYF

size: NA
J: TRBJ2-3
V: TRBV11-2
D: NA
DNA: TGTGCCAGCAGCCGGGACTGGGGGACAGATACGCAGTATTTT
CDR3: CASSRDWGTDTQYF

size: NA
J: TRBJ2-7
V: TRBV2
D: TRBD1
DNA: TGTGCCAGCAGCGGGGGACAGGGCGACACCTACGAGCAGTACTTC
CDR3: CASSGGQGDTYEQYF

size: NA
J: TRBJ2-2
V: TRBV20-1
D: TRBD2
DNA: TGCAGTGCTAGTTCTAGCGGAGACACCGGGGAGCTGTTTTTT
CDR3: CSASSSGDTGELFF